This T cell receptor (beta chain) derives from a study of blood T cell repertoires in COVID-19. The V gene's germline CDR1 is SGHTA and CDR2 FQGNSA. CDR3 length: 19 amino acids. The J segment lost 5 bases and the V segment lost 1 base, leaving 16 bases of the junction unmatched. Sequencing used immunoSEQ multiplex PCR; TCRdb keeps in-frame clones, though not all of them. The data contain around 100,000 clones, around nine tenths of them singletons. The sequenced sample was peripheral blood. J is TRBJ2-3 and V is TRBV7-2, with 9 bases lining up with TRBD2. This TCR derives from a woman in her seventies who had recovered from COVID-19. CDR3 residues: CASSLDLLGGGRGGDTQYF. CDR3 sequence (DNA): TGTGCCAGCAGCTTAGATCTTCTAGGCGGCGGGAGGGGGGGAGATACGCAGTATTTT. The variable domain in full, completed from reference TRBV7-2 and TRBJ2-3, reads GAGVSQSPSNKVTEKGKDVELRCDPISGHTALYWYRQSLGQGLEFLIYFQGNSAPDKSGLPSDRFSAERTGGSVSTLTIQRTQQEDSAVYLCASSLDLLGGGRGGDTQYFGPGTRLTVL.